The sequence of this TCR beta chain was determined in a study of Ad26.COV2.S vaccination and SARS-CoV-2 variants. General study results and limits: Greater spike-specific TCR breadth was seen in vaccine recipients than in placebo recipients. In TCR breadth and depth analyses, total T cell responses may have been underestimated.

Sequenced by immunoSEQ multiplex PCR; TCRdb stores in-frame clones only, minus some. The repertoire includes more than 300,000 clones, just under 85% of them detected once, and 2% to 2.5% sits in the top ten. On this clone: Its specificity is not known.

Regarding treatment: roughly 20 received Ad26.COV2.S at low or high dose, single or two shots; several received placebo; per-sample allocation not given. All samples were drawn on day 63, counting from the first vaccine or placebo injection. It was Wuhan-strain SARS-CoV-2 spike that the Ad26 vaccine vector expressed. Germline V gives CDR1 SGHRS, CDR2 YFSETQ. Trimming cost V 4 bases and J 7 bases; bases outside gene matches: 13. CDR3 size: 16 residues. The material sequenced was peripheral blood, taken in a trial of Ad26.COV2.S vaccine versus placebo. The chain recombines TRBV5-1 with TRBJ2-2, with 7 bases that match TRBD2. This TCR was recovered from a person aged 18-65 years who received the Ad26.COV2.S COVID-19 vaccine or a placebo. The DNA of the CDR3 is TGCGCCAGCAGCCGTACGACTAGTCTAGCGGACGGGGAGCTGTTTTTT. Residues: CASSRTTSLADGELFF. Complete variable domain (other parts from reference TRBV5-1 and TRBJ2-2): KAGVTQTPRYLIKTRGQQVTLSCSPISGHRSVSWYQQTPGQGLQFLFEYFSETQRNKGNFPGRFSGRQFSNSRSEMNVSTLELGDSALYLCASSRTTSLADGELFFGEGSRLTVL.